The 8 T cell receptor beta chains reported below all come from one sample, sequenced in a study of early T cells in non-severe SARS-CoV-2 infection. TCRdb fed the 5' RACE reads into MiXCR, producing one record per CDR3 protein. The table records some 30,000 distinct CDR3 sequences, over 6.5% of them present only once. The sequencing input was whole blood. The origin of the receptors is an adult who was a healthcare worker with PCR-confirmed SARS-CoV-2 infection or an uninfected control (not recorded which).

This clonotype was counted many times. This chain uses TRBV20-1 with TRBJ2-7; D possibly corresponds to TRBD2 (6 bases). The CDR3 consists of 15 residues. Germline loops: CDR1 DFQATT, CDR2 SNEGSKA (reference sequence). V lost 6 bases to trimming and J lost 0 bases, with 18 bases between them. DNA of the CDR3: TGCAGTGCGGAAGGGGTTATCGGGAGCTCCTACGAGCAGTACTTC. Protein product: CSAEGVIGSSYEQYF.

This clonotype has at least ten counts. The chain is built from TRBV27 and TRBJ2-7, with 8 bases fitting TRBD1. This CDR3 has 14 residues. Germline assignment: CDR1 MNHEY and CDR2 SMNVEV (reference sequence). The J segment lost 5 bases and the V segment lost 0 bases, leaving 3 bases of the junction unmatched. CDR3 residues: CASSLSTGANEQYF. CDR3 in DNA: TGTGCCAGCAGTTTATCGACAGGGGCCAACGAGCAGTACTTC.

This clonotype was counted many times. The V gene is TRBV28, the J gene TRBJ2-7; tentative D call: TRBD1 (6 bases). CDR1 and CDR2 (germline): MDHEN, SYDVKM. This CDR3 has 14 amino acids. The V and J ends lost 5 bases and 5 bases respectively, with 16 bases between them. The CDR3 region is CASSLTQGYNEQYF. The DNA for the CDR3 is TGTGCCAGCAGTCTGACCCAGGGGTACAACGAGCAGTACTTC.

This clonotype was recorded at least ten times. The chain links TRBV7-2 to TRBJ2-2; 8 bases match TRBD2. This CDR3 has 16 residues. Germline trimming cut 3 bases from V and 2 bases from J; bases unmatched to any gene: 5. Germline CDR1 is SGHTA and CDR2 is FQGNSA. CDR3 in amino acids: CASSFSLAGNTGELFF. CDR3 nucleotide sequence: TGTGCCAGCAGCTTCTCCCTAGCGGGTAACACCGGGGAGCTGTTTTTT.

This clonotype occurred many times. The chain links TRBV18 to TRBJ2-5; no definite D call. Trimming shortened V by 0 bases and J by 4 bases, and 6 bases separated the two germline ends. The CDR3 contains 13 residues. The V gene's germline CDR1 is KGHSH and CDR2 LQKENI. The CDR3 nucleotides are TGTGCCAGCTCACCACCGGGCGCAGAGACCCAGTACTTC. Its translation is CASSPPGAETQYF.

This clonotype was recorded many times. The V gene is TRBV9, the J gene TRBJ1-3; unclear D gene. Trimming shortened V by 1 base and J by 1 base, and 6 bases separated the two germline ends. The CDR3 has 14 amino acids. The germline CDR1 and CDR2 sequences are SGDLS and YYNGEE. CDR3 in DNA: TGTGCCAGCAGCGTAATAGGTTCTGGAAACACCATATATTTT. Protein sequence: CASSVIGSGNTIYF.

This clonotype came up many times. The V gene is TRBV7-8, the J gene TRBJ2-1, with 9 bases matching TRBD2. The CDR3 totals 16 residues. Germline lookup yields CDR1 SGHVS and CDR2 FQNEAQ. The V and J ends lost 1 base and 6 bases, in that order; junction bases with no gene match: 7. The CDR3 region is CASSLGGGRAPNEQFF. For the CDR3, the DNA is TGTGCCAGCAGCTTAGGCGGCGGGAGGGCCCCCAATGAGCAGTTCTTC.

CDR3 sequence reads: CSAPWTSTDTQYF. The DNA of the CDR3 is TGCAGTGCTCCTTGGACTAGCACAGATACGCAGTATTTT. The chain is built from TRBV20-1 and TRBJ2-3; D is possibly TRBD2 (5 bases). V was trimmed by 5 bases and J by 0 bases, leaving 9 bases between them. The length of the CDR3 is 13 residues. CDR1 and CDR2 from the germline V gene are DFQATT and SNEGSKA (reference sequence).